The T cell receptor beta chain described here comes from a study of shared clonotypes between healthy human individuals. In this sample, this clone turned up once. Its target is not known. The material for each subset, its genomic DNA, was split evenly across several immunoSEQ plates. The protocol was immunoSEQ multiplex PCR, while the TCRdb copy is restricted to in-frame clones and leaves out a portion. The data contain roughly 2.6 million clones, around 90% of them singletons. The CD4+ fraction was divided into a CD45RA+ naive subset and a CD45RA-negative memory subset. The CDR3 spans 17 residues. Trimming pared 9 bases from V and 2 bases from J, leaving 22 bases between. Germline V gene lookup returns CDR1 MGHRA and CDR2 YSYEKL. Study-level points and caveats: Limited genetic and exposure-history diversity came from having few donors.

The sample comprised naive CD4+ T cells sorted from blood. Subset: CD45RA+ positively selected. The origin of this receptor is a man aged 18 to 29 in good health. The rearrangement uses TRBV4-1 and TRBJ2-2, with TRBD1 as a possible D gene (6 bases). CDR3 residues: CASTGTRGSFNTGELFF. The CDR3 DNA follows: TGCGCCAGTACCGGGACACGGGGCTCTTTTAACACCGGGGAGCTGTTTTTT.